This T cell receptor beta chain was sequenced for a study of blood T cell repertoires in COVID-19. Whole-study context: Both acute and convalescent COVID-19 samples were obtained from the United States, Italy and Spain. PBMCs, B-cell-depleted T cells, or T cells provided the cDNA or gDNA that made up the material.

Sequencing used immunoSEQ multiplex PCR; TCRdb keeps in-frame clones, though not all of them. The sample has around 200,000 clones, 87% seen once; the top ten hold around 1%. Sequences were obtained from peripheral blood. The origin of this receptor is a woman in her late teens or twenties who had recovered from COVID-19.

The CDR3 DNA reads as TGCGCCAGCAGCCAAGGCATGGGGGGGCTCACAGATACGCAGTATTTT. Translating it yields CASSQGMGGLTDTQYF. This chain uses TRBV4-3 with TRBJ2-3; D is perhaps TRBD2 (7 bases). CDR3 length equals 16 residues. Trimming left V 1 base short and J 2 bases short, with 13 bases between. Germline CDR1 is LGHNA and CDR2 is YSLEER.